This T cell receptor (beta chain) was obtained from a study of blood T cells in healthy people across ages. On this clonotype: Its antigen is currently unknown.

Every sample gave at least 6 micrograms of total RNA when it was extracted. Points from the study as a whole: Possibly, changes in expanded clonotypes were confounded because donor CMV status was unknown. Aged donors had fewer naive CD4+ cells and lower diversity than long-lived donors. The lack of PBMC sorting stopped any conclusive naive versus antigen-experienced comparison.

Then a second PCR, running roughly 7 to 11 cycles, was carried out with a sample-barcoded 5' primer and a J-beta primer mix. TCRdb re-analysed the 5' RACE reads in MiXCR, keeping a single row per CDR3 protein. The repertoire holds 730,000 or so distinct CDR3 sequences, with roughly 43% as singletons. CDR3 length: 15 amino acids. Germline lookup yields CDR1 SNHLY and CDR2 FYNNEI. Trimming left V 6 bases short and J 0 bases short, with 13 bases between. The sequence was obtained from a man older than 75 in good health. The sample comprised blood. This sequence joins TRBV2 and TRBJ2-3; perhaps TRBD1 as D (6 bases). The CDR3 DNA reads as TGTGCCAGCAGGAGACAGGCCCTAAGCACAGATACGCAGTATTTT. It yields the protein CASRRQALSTDTQYF. The full variable domain, rest sourced from reference TRBV2 and TRBJ2-3, is EPEVTQTPSHQVTQMGQEVILRCVPISNHLYFYWYRQILGQKVEFLVSFYNNEISEKSEIFDDQFSVERPDGSNFTLKIRSTKLEDSAMYFCASRRQALSTDTQYFGPGTRLTVL.